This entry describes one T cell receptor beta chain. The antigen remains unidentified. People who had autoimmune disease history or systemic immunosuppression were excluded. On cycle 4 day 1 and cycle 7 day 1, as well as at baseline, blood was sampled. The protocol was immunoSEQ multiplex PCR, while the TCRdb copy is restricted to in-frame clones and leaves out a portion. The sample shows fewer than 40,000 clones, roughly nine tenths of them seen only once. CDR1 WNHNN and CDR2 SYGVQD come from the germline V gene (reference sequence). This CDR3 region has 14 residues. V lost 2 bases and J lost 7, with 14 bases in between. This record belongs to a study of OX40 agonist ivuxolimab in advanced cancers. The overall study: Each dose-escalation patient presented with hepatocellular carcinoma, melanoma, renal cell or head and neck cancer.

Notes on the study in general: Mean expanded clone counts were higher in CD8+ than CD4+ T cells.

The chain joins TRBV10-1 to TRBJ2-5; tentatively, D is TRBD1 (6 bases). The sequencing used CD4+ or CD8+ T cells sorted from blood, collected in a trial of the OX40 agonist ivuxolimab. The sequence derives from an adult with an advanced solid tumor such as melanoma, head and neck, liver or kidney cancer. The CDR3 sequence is CASSEANPQGTQYF. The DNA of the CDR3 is TGCGCCAGCAGTGAGGCCAATCCACAGGGGACCCAGTACTTC.